The clone carrying this T cell receptor (beta chain) was observed a single time. This CDR3 is built from 15 residues. Germline V gives CDR1 GTSNPN, CDR2 SVGIG (reference sequence). V dropped 7 bases and J dropped 1 base, with 19 bases sitting between them. The data are from a study of blood T cell repertoires in COVID-19. Per the original data handling: Reference gene primer amplification in the assay estimated nucleated cell counts. The protocol was immunoSEQ multiplex PCR, while the TCRdb copy is restricted to in-frame clones and leaves out a portion. V, J and clone size are those of that table, while D and trimming were read from the DNA. The sample records around 140,000 clones, approximately 90% being singletons.

This chain uses TRBV30 with TRBJ1-1, with D perhaps TRBD1 (5 bases). The clonotype was recovered from a human donor in a cohort sampled during active COVID-19. Sequencing was carried out using peripheral blood. CDR3 sequence: CASNKGALSNTEAFF. CDR3 bases: TGTGCCTCTAATAAAGGGGCCCTCTCGAACACTGAAGCTTTCTTT.